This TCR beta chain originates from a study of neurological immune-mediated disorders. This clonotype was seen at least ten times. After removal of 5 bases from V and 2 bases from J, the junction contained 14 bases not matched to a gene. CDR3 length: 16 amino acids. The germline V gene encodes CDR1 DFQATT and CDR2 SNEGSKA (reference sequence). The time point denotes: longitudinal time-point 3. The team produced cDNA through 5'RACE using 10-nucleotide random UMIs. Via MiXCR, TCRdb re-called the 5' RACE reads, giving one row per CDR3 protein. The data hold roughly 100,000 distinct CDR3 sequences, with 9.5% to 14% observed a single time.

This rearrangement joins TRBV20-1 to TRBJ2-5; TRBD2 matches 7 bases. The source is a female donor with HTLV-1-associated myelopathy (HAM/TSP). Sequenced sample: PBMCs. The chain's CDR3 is CSAGRTRKDLQETQYF. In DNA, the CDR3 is TGCAGTGCTGGAAGGACTAGAAAAGACCTACAAGAGACCCAGTACTTC.